This TCR beta chain was observed in a study of blood T cell repertoires in COVID-19. Across the whole study: Some COVID-19 samples were acute and others convalescent; all came from the United States, Italy and Spain. T cells, B-cell-depleted T cells, or PBMCs supplied cDNA or gDNA.

Generated by immunoSEQ multiplex PCR, the TCRdb table keeps only in-frame clones and is missing some. The table shows 270,000 or so clones, with approximately 89% occurring only once. Participant-reported clinical history was the basis for cohort assignment. The germline V and J ends were trimmed by 0 bases and 6 bases, with 16 bases remaining between them. The CDR3 totals 16 residues. Germline V gene data show CDR1 as SGDLS and CDR2 as YYNGEE. The chain carries TRBV9 and TRBJ2-1, with a possible D match to TRBD2 (6 bases). The specimen sequenced was PBMCs or T cells enriched from blood (not recorded which). This clonotype originated in a middle-aged woman with acute COVID-19. The CDR3 DNA follows: TGTGCCAGCAGCGTAGGCGATACGGGAGTGGTCAATGAGCAGTTCTTC. Translation gives CASSVGDTGVVNEQFF. Full variable domain (remainder filled in from reference TRBV9 and TRBJ2-1): DSGVTQTPKHLITATGQRVTLRCSPRSGDLSVYWYQQSLDQGLQFLIQYYNGEERAKGNILERFSAQQFPDLHSELNLSSLELGDSALYFCASSVGDTGVVNEQFFGPGTRLTVL.